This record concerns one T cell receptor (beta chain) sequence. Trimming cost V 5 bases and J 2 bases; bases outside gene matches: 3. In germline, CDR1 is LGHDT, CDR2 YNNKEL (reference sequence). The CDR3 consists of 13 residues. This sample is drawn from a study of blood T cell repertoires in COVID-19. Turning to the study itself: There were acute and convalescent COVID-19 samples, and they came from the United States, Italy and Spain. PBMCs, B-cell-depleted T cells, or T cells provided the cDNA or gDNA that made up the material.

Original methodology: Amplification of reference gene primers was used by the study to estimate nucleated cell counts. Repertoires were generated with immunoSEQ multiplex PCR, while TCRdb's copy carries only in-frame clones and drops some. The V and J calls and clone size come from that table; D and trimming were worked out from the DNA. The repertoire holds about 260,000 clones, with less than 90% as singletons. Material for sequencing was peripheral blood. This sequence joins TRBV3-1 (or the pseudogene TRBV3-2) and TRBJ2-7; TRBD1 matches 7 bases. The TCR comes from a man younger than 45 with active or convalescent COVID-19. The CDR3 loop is CASSITGAYEQYF. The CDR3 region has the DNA TGTGCCAGCAGCATAACAGGGGCCTACGAGCAGTACTTC.